This passage covers 26 T cell receptor beta chains from one sample sequenced in a study. TCRdb reprocessed the RT-PCR reads with MiXCR, giving one entry per CDR3 protein. The sample lists about 700,000 distinct CDR3 sequences; 13% to 15% were seen once. Sequenced: memory CD4+ T cells from blood. All receptors derive from a female donor in good health, serving as a healthy control.

This clonotype was counted only a few times. The rearrangement joins TRBV9 to TRBJ2-2; D is ambiguous. V lost 7 bases and J 0 bases, leaving 7 bases between the germline ends. The V gene's germline CDR1 is SGDLS and CDR2 YYNGEE. This CDR3 is 13 amino acids long. DNA for the CDR3: TGTGCCAGCGGGATAGCGAACACCGGGGAGCTGTTTTTT. This encodes CASGIANTGELFF.

This clonotype was seen only a few times. The chain carries TRBV7-2 and TRBJ2-5, with D possibly being TRBD1 (5 bases). Germline lookup yields CDR1 SGHTA and CDR2 FQGNSA. The V gene lost 5 bases and the J gene lost 2 bases, with 9 bases spanning the gap. This CDR3 is 13 amino acids long. This chain's CDR3 is CASSKGVQETQYF. CDR3 DNA sequence: TGTGCCAGCAGCAAAGGGGTTCAAGAGACCCAGTACTTC. Full variable domain (rest looked up from reference TRBV7-2 and TRBJ2-5): GAGVSQSPSNKVTEKGKDVELRCDPISGHTALYWYRQSLGQGLEFLIYFQGNSAPDKSGLPSDRFSAERTGGSVSTLTIQRTQQEDSAVYLCASSKGVQETQYFGPGTRLLVL.

A few counts support this clonotype. The V call is TRBV20-1, the J call TRBJ2-7; 8 nucleotides line up with TRBD2. V shed 5 bases and J 1 base; nucleotides not matched to a gene: 4. The germline CDR1 and CDR2 sequences are DFQATT and SNEGSKA (reference sequence). The CDR3 spans 13 residues. The CDR3 DNA is TGCAGTGCTTTGAGCGGGAGTTCCTACGAGCAGTACTTC. This encodes CSALSGSSYEQYF.

This clonotype was observed a few times. J is TRBJ2-1 and V is TRBV6-6; the D gene is possibly TRBD2 (7 bases). Germline V gene data show CDR1 as MNHNY and CDR2 as SVGAGI (reference sequence). V lost 0 bases, J lost 8 bases, and 17 bases lay in between. CDR3 size: 16 residues. CDR3 loop: CASSYSQGGGDDEQFF. CDR3 in DNA: TGTGCCAGCAGTTACTCACAGGGAGGGGGTGACGATGAGCAGTTCTTC.

The table lists this clonotype with a few counts. V is TRBV9 and J is TRBJ2-1; 7 positions match TRBD2. The germline V gene has CDR1 SGDLS and CDR2 YYNGEE. Trimming at V came to 4 bases and at J to 1 base, leaving 5 bases not matched to a gene. CDR3 size: 15 residues. This CDR3 reads CASSLGLESYNEQFF. For the CDR3, the DNA is TGTGCCAGCAGCTTAGGACTAGAGTCCTACAATGAGCAGTTCTTC.

There are many counts of this clonotype. The chain links TRBV5-1 to TRBJ2-1; 9 bases are a match to TRBD1. CDR1 SGHRS and CDR2 YFSETQ come from the germline V gene. The V segment lost 2 bases and the J segment 3 bases; nucleotides outside the gene matches: 6. The CDR3 runs 16 residues. The CDR3 DNA sequence: TGCGCCAGCAGCTTTTCTGGGACAGGGAGCTACAATGAGCAGTTCTTC. Its protein is CASSFSGTGSYNEQFF.

The V call is TRBV11-3, the J call TRBJ2-2; tentative D call: TRBD1 (5 bases). Germline V gene data show CDR1 as SGHNT and CDR2 as YENEEA. V lost 5 bases, J lost 2 bases, and 12 bases lay in between. CDR3 size: 15 residues. In DNA, the CDR3 is TGTGCCAGCAGCAAATGGGGCGGAAACACCGGGGAGCTGTTTTTT. Residues: CASSKWGGNTGELFF.

The chain is built from TRBV28 and TRBJ2-7; D not resolved. Germline V gives CDR1 MDHEN, CDR2 SYDVKM. Trimming removed 8 bases from V and 2 bases from J, with 16 bases in between. The CDR3 consists of 14 residues. The CDR3 loop is CASHSPTLTYEQYF. The DNA of the CDR3 is TGTGCCAGCCACTCGCCGACTTTGACCTACGAGCAGTACTTC. Variable domain in full (rest from reference TRBV28 and TRBJ2-7): DVKVTQSSRYLVKRTGEKVFLECVQDMDHENMFWYRQDPGLGLRLIYFSYDVKMKEKGDIPEGYSVSREKKERFSLILESASTNQTSMYLCASHSPTLTYEQYFGPGTRLTVT.

For the CDR3, the DNA is TGTGCCAGCAGCTTAGCGTCTTCTAGCGGCGTTCAGTACTTC. It yields the protein CASSLASSSGVQYF. V usage is TRBV7-2 and J usage is TRBJ2-4, with 7 bases that match TRBD2. The germline V gene encodes CDR1 SGHTA and CDR2 FQGNSA. V was clipped by 0 bases and J by 11 bases; unmatched bases: 7. The CDR3 is made up of 14 amino acids.

This clonotype was detected a few times. The V gene is TRBV11-2, the J gene TRBJ2-5, with D possibly being TRBD1 (7 bases). Trimming took off 5 bases at V and 5 bases at J, with 18 bases between the two ends. CDR1 and CDR2 (germline): SGHAT, FQNNGV. CDR3 length: 15 residues. The CDR3 coding sequence is TGTGCCAGCAGCCCCCGCGGAGGGGGCAGCGAGACCCAGTACTTC. The encoded protein is CASSPRGGGSETQYF.

This clonotype was seen many times. The V and J genes are TRBV7-8 and TRBJ1-5; a weak D match, TRBD1 (5 bases). This CDR3 has 19 residues. Germline CDR1 and CDR2: SGHVS and FQNEAQ. Trimming cost V 1 base and J 0 bases, with 19 bases left between them. CDR3 nucleotide sequence: TGTGCCAGCAGCTTAGGAATAAGACAGACCCCTTATAGCAATCAGCCCCAGCATTTT. Translation: CASSLGIRQTPYSNQPQHF.

The chain couples TRBV7-2 to TRBJ1-6; 8 nucleotides line up with TRBD1. Germline V lookup: CDR1 SGHTA, CDR2 FQGNSA. The length of the CDR3 is 15 residues. With V trimmed by 4 bases and J by 9 bases, 8 bases remained unmatched. For the CDR3, the DNA is TGTGCCAGCAGCTACCGGACAGGGACGGGTTCACCCCTCCACTTT. This sequence encodes CASSYRTGTGSPLHF.

The table lists this clonotype with a few counts. The chain uses TRBV2 and TRBJ2-7, with D unclear. The CDR3 consists of 12 residues. The ends were cut back, 7 bases at V and 2 bases at J, with 9 bases in the middle. CDR1 is SNHLY and CDR2 is FYNNEI in the germline V gene. CDR3 nucleotide sequence: TGTGCCAGCACGTCAGGAACCTACGAGCAGTACTTC. The encoded protein is CASTSGTYEQYF.

This chain links TRBV28 with TRBJ2-1, with D maybe TRBD1 (6 bases). The CDR3 totals 15 residues. Per germline, CDR1 MDHEN and CDR2 SYDVKM. Trimming left V 5 bases short and J 6 bases short, with 17 bases between. The CDR3 spells CASSRTDPYRNEQFF. The CDR3, as DNA: TGTGCCAGCAGTAGGACAGACCCATACCGCAATGAGCAGTTCTTC.

The J gene is TRBJ2-5, the V gene TRBV5-5, with 7 positions matching TRBD1. The germline V gene has CDR1 SGHKS and CDR2 YYEKEE (reference sequence). Losses at the gene ends were 5 bases for V and 9 bases for J; bases not matched to a gene: 10. The CDR3 runs 13 residues. CDR3 nucleotides: TGTGCCAGCAGTCTCGACAGGGCGAGGGCCCAGTACTTC. Protein product: CASSLDRARAQYF.

The chain has TRBV7-2 and TRBJ1-4; TRBD1 aligns across 12 bases. Trimming took 1 base from V and 8 from J; bases not matched to a gene: 2. The CDR3 extends over 15 amino acids. The V gene's germline CDR1 is SGHTA and CDR2 FQGNSA. The CDR3 DNA reads TGTGCCAGCAGCTTAGGAGGGACAGGGGGCGAAAAACTGTTTTTT. Translating gives CASSLGGTGGEKLFF.

The sample holds one count of this clonotype. The chain's CDR3 is CASSLAFDFLTDTQYF. Here the CDR3 DNA reads TGCGCCAGCAGCTTAGCGTTTGACTTCCTCACAGATACGCAGTATTTT. V usage is TRBV5-1 and J usage is TRBJ2-3; D unresolved. V was trimmed by 2 bases and J by 2 bases, leaving 15 bases between them. The CDR3 contains 16 residues. In germline, CDR1 is SGHRS, CDR2 YFSETQ. Complete variable domain (other parts from reference TRBV5-1 and TRBJ2-3): KAGVTQTPRYLIKTRGQQVTLSCSPISGHRSVSWYQQTPGQGLQFLFEYFSETQRNKGNFPGRFSGRQFSNSRSEMNVSTLELGDSALYLCASSLAFDFLTDTQYFGPGTRLTVL.

The V gene is TRBV7-2, the J gene TRBJ2-5; 8 nucleotides align to TRBD1. The CDR3 covers 14 residues. CDR1 is SGHTA and CDR2 is FQGNSA in the germline V gene. The V segment lost 2 bases and the J segment 3 bases; nucleotides outside the gene matches: 2. This CDR3 is CASSLTGGEETQYF. CDR3 bases: TGTGCCAGCAGCTTAACAGGGGGAGAAGAGACCCAGTACTTC.

This clonotype was seen a handful of times. As DNA, the CDR3 is TGTGCCAGCAGCCAAGGTCCCGGGACGGGGAATGGAAACACCATATATTTT. It is translated as CASSQGPGTGNGNTIYF. The chain is built from TRBV3-1 and TRBJ1-3; possible D gene TRBD1, 5 bases. This CDR3 region has 17 residues. Germline V gives CDR1 LGHDT, CDR2 YNNKEL (reference sequence). V gave up 1 base and J gave up 3 bases, with 16 bases separating them.

At least ten counts were recorded for this clonotype. This chain joins TRBV5-1 and TRBJ2-7, with 7 bases that match TRBD1. V lost 1 base and J lost 4; bases outside the gene matches: 5. Germline loops: CDR1 SGHRS, CDR2 YFSETQ. The CDR3 sequence is 14 residues long. CDR3 coding DNA: TGCGCCAGCAGCTTGAAGGGGGCTAGTTACGAGCAGTACTTC. It is translated as CASSLKGASYEQYF.

This clonotype was seen a few times. The V call is TRBV14, the J call TRBJ2-7, with D hard to call. This CDR3 comprises 14 residues. V lost 0 bases to trimming and J lost 5 bases, with 11 bases between them. Germline V CDR1 and CDR2: SGHDN, FVKESK. The CDR3 DNA reads as TGTGCCAGCAGCCAAGACTGGAGTCTCGACGAGCAGTACTTC. It is translated as CASSQDWSLDEQYF. Full variable domain (rest looked up from reference TRBV14 and TRBJ2-7): EAGVTQFPSHSVIEKGQTVTLRCDPISGHDNLYWYRRVMGKEIKFLLHFVKESKQDESGMPNNRFLAERTGGTYSTLKVQPAELEDSGVYFCASSQDWSLDEQYFGPGTRLTVT.

The rearrangement uses TRBV5-1 and TRBJ2-1, with a weak D call TRBD2 (5 bases). This CDR3 comprises 13 residues. The germline CDR1 and CDR2 sequences are SGHRS and YFSETQ. The V end was cut by 3 bases, the J end by 8 bases, with 12 bases between. The DNA for the CDR3 is TGCGCCAGCAGCTCCCGGACTCTCTATGAGCAGTTCTTC. Protein product: CASSSRTLYEQFF.

This clonotype was seen more than once but under ten times. The V call is TRBV4-2, the J call TRBJ1-2; the D gene is possibly TRBD1 (6 bases). Trimming stripped 1 base from V and 4 bases from J, with 10 bases between. The CDR3 runs 14 residues. Germline V gene sequence: CDR1 LGHNA, CDR2 YNFKEQ. Here the CDR3 DNA reads TGTGCCAGCAGCCAAGCCCAGGGGAGCTATGGCTACACCTTC. This codes for CASSQAQGSYGYTF.

In its sample, this clonotype was seen a few times. The chain joins TRBV9 to TRBJ2-3, with TRBD2 matching 10 bases. This CDR3 has 18 residues. With V trimmed by 0 bases and J by 0 bases, 7 bases remained unmatched. Germline V gene lookup returns CDR1 SGDLS and CDR2 YYNGEE. CDR3 sequence: CASSVVASGGPSTDTQYF. The CDR3 DNA reads TGTGCCAGCAGCGTAGTGGCTAGCGGGGGACCTAGCACAGATACGCAGTATTTT.

This clonotype showed up many times. This chain joins TRBV7-2 and TRBJ2-5, with 8 nucleotides matching TRBD2. The CDR3 has 13 amino acids. V was pared by 4 bases and J by 7 bases, with 5 bases of the junction left unmatched. Germline values: CDR1 SGHTA, CDR2 FQGNSA. The CDR3 nucleotides read TGTGCCAGCAGCTCGGAGGCGGGAGGGACCCAGTACTTC. Amino acids: CASSSEAGGTQYF. Together with reference TRBV7-2 and TRBJ2-5, the CDR3 gives the full variable domain: GAGVSQSPSNKVTEKGKDVELRCDPISGHTALYWYRQSLGQGLEFLIYFQGNSAPDKSGLPSDRFSAERTGGSVSTLTIQRTQQEDSAVYLCASSSEAGGTQYFGPGTRLLVL.

This sequence joins TRBV12-3 or TRBV12-4 and TRBJ1-2; no definite D call. V dropped 2 bases and J dropped 8 bases, with 15 bases sitting between them. The length of the CDR3 is 14 residues. CDR3 region: CASSLSVSLRGYTF. Written as DNA, the CDR3 is TGTGCCAGCAGTTTATCAGTGAGTTTAAGAGGCTACACCTTC.